This entry is about one T cell receptor beta chain. This specimen comes from a study of blood T cell repertoires in COVID-19. The overall study: The study drew acute and convalescent COVID-19 samples from the United States, Italy and Spain. Nucleic acid was either cDNA or gDNA, and it came from T cells, B-cell-depleted T cells, or PBMCs.

Original methodology: Estimates of nucleated cell counts were drawn from the amplification of reference gene primers. The protocol was immunoSEQ multiplex PCR, while the TCRdb copy is restricted to in-frame clones and leaves out a portion. The V and J calls and the clone size are those of that table, but D and trimming were determined from the DNA. The sample contains 150,000 to 200,000 clones, 75% to 85% of which appear only once. The CDR3 is 20 amino acids. Germline V CDR1 and CDR2: SGHRS, YFSETQ. V lost 4 bases to trimming and J lost 6 bases; unmatched junction nucleotides: 17. This sequence originates from a man aged 60 to 75 with acute or convalescent COVID-19. V is TRBV5-1 and J is TRBJ2-1, with 15 bases matching TRBD2. The sequenced sample consisted of peripheral blood. The CDR3 is CASSLTPGLAGGRNPNEQFF. As DNA, the CDR3 is TGCGCCAGCAGCCTAACTCCCGGACTAGCGGGAGGGCGTAACCCCAATGAGCAGTTCTTC.